Listed below are T cell receptor beta chains from one sample, sequenced in a study of T cell repertoires in cytomegalovirus infection. TCRdb re-called the reads through MiXCR, storing one row per CDR3 protein. The repertoire has hundreds of thousands of distinct CDR3 sequences, more than 25% of them found once; the top ten carry over 12%. No antigen has been identified for these receptors. Sample: cultured CD8+ T cells from PBMCs, taken from culture after CMV antigen stimulation. All receptors come from a human donor in good health (CMV status not recorded). Some clones in this sample may be carry-over from other donors' samples. Both conserved end residues are part of each CDR3. The D gene is left open where the match is weak. Clone size is stated in some rows and not others, as once, few, many or a class when expanded.

.	.	TRBV6-1	TRBJ2-3	TGTGCCAGCGTGCGGGGATCTAGCACAGATACGCAGTATTTT	CASVRGSSTDTQYF
many	.	TRBV7-6	TRBJ1-1	TGTGCCAGCAGCGTAGGGACGGACACTGAAGCTTTCTTT	CASSVGTDTEAFF
.	.	TRBV12-3/TRBV12-4	TRBJ1-1	TGTGCCAGCAGTTTTGGAGGGGGGGACACTGAAGCTTTCTTT	CASSFGGGDTEAFF
many	.	TRBV7-2	TRBJ2-5	TGTGCCAGCAGCTCCTCCGTCTTCAGGCCCTCCCAAGAGACCCAGTACTTC	CASSSSVFRPSQETQYF
few	TRBD1	TRBV28	TRBJ2-1	TGTGCCAGCAGTTCGCGGGACAGGGGTTTTCCCTCCTACAATGAGCAGTTCTTC	CASSSRDRGFPSYNEQFF
.	.	TRBV7-9	TRBJ2-7	TGTGCCAGCAGCTCAACCAAGGACGCTGCCTACGAGCAGTACTTC	CASSSTKDAAYEQYF
many	TRBD1	TRBV7-6	TRBJ2-1	TGTGCCAGCAGCTTATCCCGGACAGGGATATCTAGCTCCTACAATGAGCAGTTCTTC	CASSLSRTGISSSYNEQFF
.	.	TRBV6-2/TRBV6-3	TRBJ2-1	TGTGCCAGCAGCCAACTAGGATACAATGAGCAGTTCTTC	CASSQLGYNEQFF
few	.	TRBV2	TRBJ1-5	TGTGCCAGCAGTGAACCCAGGGAGGGAAATCAGCCCCAGCATTTT	CASSEPREGNQPQHF
.	TRBD1	TRBV27	TRBJ2-1	TGTGCCAGCAGTTACTACAGGGGAGTCTACAATGAGCAGTTCTTC	CASSYYRGVYNEQFF
few	.	TRBV4-1	TRBJ2-5	TGCGCCAGCAGCCAAGAAAAAGCACAGGGACAAGAGACCCAGTACTTC	CASSQEKAQGQETQYF
.	.	TRBV2	TRBJ2-5	TGTGCCAGCAGTGATGAAGAGACCCAGTACTTC	CASSDEETQYF
.	TRBD1	TRBV5-1	TRBJ1-1	TGCGCCAGCAGCTCAACTGGACAGGGGGAACGCGGCACTGAAGCTTTCTTT	CASSSTGQGERGTEAFF
.	.	TRBV6-5	TRBJ2-3	TGTGCCAGCAGTTTGGGTGTGGAAGATACGCAGTATTTT	CASSLGVEDTQYF
.	.	TRBV6-1	TRBJ2-7	TGTGCCAGCAGGCCGGGACAGCGGGCCTACGAGCAGTACTTC	CASRPGQRAYEQYF
.	.	TRBV4-1	TRBJ2-5	TGCGCCAGCAGCCAAGTCAATGGGGGAGAGACCCAGTACTTC	CASSQVNGGETQYF
.	TRBD1	TRBV27	TRBJ2-1	TGTGCCAGCAGTCGGGACAGGGGGGTCTCCTACAATGAGCAGTTCTTC	CASSRDRGVSYNEQFF
.	.	TRBV4-1	TRBJ1-1	TGCGCCAGCAGCCAAGAAGAGAGAGACAGGACTGAAGCTTTCTTT	CASSQEERDRTEAFF
.	TRBD1	TRBV6-1	TRBJ2-7	TGTGCCAGCAGTGCCGACAGGGGTCCCTACGAGCAGTACTTC	CASSADRGPYEQYF
.	.	TRBV4-2	TRBJ1-3	TGTGCCAGCAGCAAAACTACTCTCAGGGTCAGGGCTGGAAACACCATATATTTT	CASSKTTLRVRAGNTIYF
few	.	TRBV6-2/TRBV6-3	TRBJ1-5	TGTGCCAGCAGTTACCCCCGCGGAGCCGGCAATCAGCCCCAGCATTTT	CASSYPRGAGNQPQHF
.	.	TRBV5-4	TRBJ1-2	TGTGCCAGCACCTGGGGGACGTCGACTAACTATGGCTACACCTTC	CASTWGTSTNYGYTF
.	.	TRBV27	TRBJ1-5	TGTGCCAGCAGTCGTAGACGTGATAATCAGCCCCAGCATTTT	CASSRRRDNQPQHF
.	.	TRBV12-3/TRBV12-4	TRBJ1-1	TGTGTCAGCAGTTGGACAGAGAACACTGAAGCTTTCTTT	CVSSWTENTEAFF
.	TRBD2	TRBV10-3	TRBJ2-5	TGTGCCATCAGTAACCTCGATAGCGGGGAGGAGACCCAGTACTTC	CAISNLDSGEETQYF
.	.	TRBV27	TRBJ1-5	TGTGCCAGCAGTAAAGGGGGGGCGGTCCAGCCCCAGCATTTT	CASSKGGAVQPQHF
few	.	TRBV7-2	TRBJ1-2	TGTGCCAGCAACCTTAACTATGGCTACACCTTC	CASNLNYGYTF
.	.	TRBV10-3	TRBJ2-3	TGTGCCATCAGTCCCGGGGCCGGTCCCCTAGATACGCAGTATTTT	CAISPGAGPLDTQYF
few	.	TRBV27	TRBJ1-4	TGTGCCAGCATGCGAGGAATCGATGAAAAACTGTTTTTT	CASMRGIDEKLFF
many	TRBD1	TRBV7-2	TRBJ1-1	TGTGCCAGCAGCATCACCAGACAGGGCGCGAACACTGAAGCTTTCTTT	CASSITRQGANTEAFF
.	TRBD2	TRBV13	TRBJ2-5	TGTGCCAGCGCGGGAGGGCGGGGAGCACAAGAGACCCAGTACTTC	CASAGGRGAQETQYF
few	TRBD1	TRBV19	TRBJ2-1	TGTGCCAGTAGTATAGTACGGGACAGTTTAGAGAATGAGCAGTTCTTC	CASSIVRDSLENEQFF
.	TRBD1	TRBV2	TRBJ1-5	TGTGCCAGCAAGCCCGGTGAGCCCAAGGACAGGGAACAGCCCCAGCATTTT	CASKPGEPKDREQPQHF